This T cell receptor beta chain is drawn from a study of identical twins. Unique molecular identifiers were present on the cDNA, and a universal primer site came from template switching. One entry per CDR3 protein results from TCRdb running MiXCR on the 5' RACE reads. The sample has more than 350,000 distinct CDR3 sequences; 9% to 10% are singletons. Germline CDR1 is DFQATT and CDR2 is SNEGSKA (reference sequence). The CDR3 covers 16 residues. J lost 0 bases, V lost 6 bases, and 11 bases had no gene match. This clonotype was detected many times. The antigen is undetermined. Broader study findings: With abundant cord blood beta clonotypes, insertions were fewer; memory repertoires showed no such pattern. An excess of low generation probability was shown by twin-shared out-of-frame alpha sequences.

Specimen: naive T cells sorted from blood. The receptor's source is a woman aged 45-59 years in good health. This chain connects TRBV20-1 to TRBJ2-3; 8 bases map to TRBD2. The CDR3 protein is CSAEIAGRRSTDTQYF. Here the CDR3 DNA reads TGCAGTGCGGAAATAGCGGGAAGAAGGAGCACAGATACGCAGTATTTT.